This record concerns one T cell receptor (beta chain) sequence. This record comes from a study of read filtering for tumor transcriptome and immune sequencing. This library used approximately 370 ng RNA and molecular barcoded adaptors spanning alpha/delta and beta/gamma chains. MiXCR was run by TCRdb on the reads, yielding one entry per CDR3 protein. This table has approximately 45,000 distinct CDR3 sequences, 15% to 20% appearing once. The sequence was obtained from a donor at least 40 years old with multiple myeloma. The specimen was a population of CD138-negative cells sorted from bone marrow.

The DNA for the CDR3 is TGCAGTGCTAGAGGGAGTGGGGATACGCAGTATTTT. Protein product: CSARGSGDTQYF. V usage is TRBV20-1 and J usage is TRBJ2-3, with D unresolved. This CDR3 has 12 residues. Deletions cut 1 base from V and 6 bases from J, with 8 bases between. Per the germline V gene, CDR1 is DFQATT and CDR2 is SNEGSKA (reference sequence).